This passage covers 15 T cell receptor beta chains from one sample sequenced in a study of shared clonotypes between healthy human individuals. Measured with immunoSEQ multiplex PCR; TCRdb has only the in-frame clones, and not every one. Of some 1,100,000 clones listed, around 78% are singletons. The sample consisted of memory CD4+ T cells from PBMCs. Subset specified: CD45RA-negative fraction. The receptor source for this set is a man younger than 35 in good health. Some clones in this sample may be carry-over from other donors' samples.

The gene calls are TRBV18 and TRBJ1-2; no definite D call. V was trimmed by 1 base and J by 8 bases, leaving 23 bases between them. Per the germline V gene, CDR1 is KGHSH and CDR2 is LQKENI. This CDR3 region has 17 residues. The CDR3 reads CASSPQASDPPMRGYTF. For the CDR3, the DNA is TGTGCCAGCTCACCACAAGCGTCGGATCCCCCGATGAGAGGCTACACCTTC.

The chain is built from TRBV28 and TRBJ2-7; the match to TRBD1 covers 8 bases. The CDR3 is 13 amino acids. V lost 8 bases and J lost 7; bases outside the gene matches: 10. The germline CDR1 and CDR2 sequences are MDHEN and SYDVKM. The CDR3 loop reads CASGQGRLGEQYF. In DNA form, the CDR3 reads TGTGCCAGCGGACAGGGTCGGCTCGGGGAGCAGTACTTC.

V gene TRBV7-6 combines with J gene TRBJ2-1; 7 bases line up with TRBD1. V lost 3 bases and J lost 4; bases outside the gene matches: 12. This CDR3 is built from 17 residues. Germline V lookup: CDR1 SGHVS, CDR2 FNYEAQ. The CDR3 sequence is CASSFAEGQRFYNEQFF. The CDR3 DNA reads TGTGCCAGCAGCTTTGCTGAGGGACAGAGGTTTTACAATGAGCAGTTCTTC.

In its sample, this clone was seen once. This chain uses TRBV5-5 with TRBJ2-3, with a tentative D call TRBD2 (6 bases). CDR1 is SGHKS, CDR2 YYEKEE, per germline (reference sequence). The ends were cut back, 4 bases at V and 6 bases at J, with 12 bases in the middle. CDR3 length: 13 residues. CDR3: CASSPTSSDTQYF. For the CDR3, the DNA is TGTGCCAGCAGCCCCACTAGCTCTGATACGCAGTATTTT.

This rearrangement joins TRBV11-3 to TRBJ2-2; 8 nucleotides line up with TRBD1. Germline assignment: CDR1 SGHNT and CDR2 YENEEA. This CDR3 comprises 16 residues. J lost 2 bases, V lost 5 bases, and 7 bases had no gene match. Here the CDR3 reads CASSLGQGGNTGELFF. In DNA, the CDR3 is TGTGCCAGCAGCCTTGGACAGGGAGGTAACACCGGGGAGCTGTTTTTT.

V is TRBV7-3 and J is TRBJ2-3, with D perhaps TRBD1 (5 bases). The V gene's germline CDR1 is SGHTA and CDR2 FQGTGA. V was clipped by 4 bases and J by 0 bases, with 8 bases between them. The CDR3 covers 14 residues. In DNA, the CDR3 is TGTGCCAGCAGCTGGGGCTATAGCACAGATACGCAGTATTTT. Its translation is CASSWGYSTDTQYF.

The CDR3 sequence is CASSRGVWGTGELFF. CDR3 DNA: TGTGCCAGCAGCCGTGGGGTTTGGGGGACCGGGGAGCTGTTTTTT. The chain employs TRBV11-3 and TRBJ2-2, with D perhaps assigned TRBD1 or TRBD2 (5 bases each). There are 15 residues in the CDR3. Per the germline V gene, CDR1 is SGHNT and CDR2 is YENEEA. V was pared by 5 bases and J by 5 bases, with 15 bases between. Together with reference TRBV11-3 and TRBJ2-2, the CDR3 gives the full variable domain: EAGVVQSPRYKIIEKKQPVAFWCNPISGHNTLYWYLQNLGQGPELLIRYENEEAVDDSQLPKDRFSAERLKGVDSTLKIQPAELGDSAVYLCASSRGVWGTGELFFGEGSRLTVL.

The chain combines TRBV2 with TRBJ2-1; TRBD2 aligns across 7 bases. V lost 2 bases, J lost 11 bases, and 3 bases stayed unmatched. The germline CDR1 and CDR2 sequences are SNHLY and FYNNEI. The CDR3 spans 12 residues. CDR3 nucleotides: TGTGCCAGCAGTGAATTCGGGGGGAAGCAGTTCTTC. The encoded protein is CASSEFGGKQFF. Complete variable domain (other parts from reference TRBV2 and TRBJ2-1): EPEVTQTPSHQVTQMGQEVILRCVPISNHLYFYWYRQILGQKVEFLVSFYNNEISEKSEIFDDQFSVERPDGSNFTLKIRSTKLEDSAMYFCASSEFGGKQFFGPGTRLTVL.

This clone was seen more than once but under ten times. CDR3 in amino acids: CASGGTGAGANVLTF. DNA for the CDR3: TGCGCCAGCGGCGGGACGGGTGCTGGGGCCAACGTCCTGACTTTC. J is TRBJ2-6 and V is TRBV5-1, with a tentative D call TRBD2 (6 bases). The CDR3 contains 15 residues. Germline CDR1 SGHRS, CDR2 YFSETQ. The germline V and J ends were trimmed by 7 bases and 2 bases, with 13 bases remaining between them. The full variable domain, with the rest looked up from reference TRBV5-1 and TRBJ2-6, is KAGVTQTPRYLIKTRGQQVTLSCSPISGHRSVSWYQQTPGQGLQFLFEYFSETQRNKGNFPGRFSGRQFSNSRSEMNVSTLELGDSALYLCASGGTGAGANVLTFGAGSRLTVL.

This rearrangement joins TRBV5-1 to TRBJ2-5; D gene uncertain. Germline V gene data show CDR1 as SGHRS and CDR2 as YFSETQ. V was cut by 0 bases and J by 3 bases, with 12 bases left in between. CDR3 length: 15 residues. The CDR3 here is CASSLGGRPEETQYF. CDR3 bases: TGCGCCAGCAGCTTGGGGGGAAGACCGGAAGAGACCCAGTACTTC.

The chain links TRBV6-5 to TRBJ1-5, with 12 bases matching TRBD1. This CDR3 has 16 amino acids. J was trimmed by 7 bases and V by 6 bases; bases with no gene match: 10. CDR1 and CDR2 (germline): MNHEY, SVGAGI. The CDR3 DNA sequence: TGTGCCAGCAGATACGGGACAGGGGGCGCAGGACAGCCCCAGCATTTT. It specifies CASRYGTGGAGQPQHF.

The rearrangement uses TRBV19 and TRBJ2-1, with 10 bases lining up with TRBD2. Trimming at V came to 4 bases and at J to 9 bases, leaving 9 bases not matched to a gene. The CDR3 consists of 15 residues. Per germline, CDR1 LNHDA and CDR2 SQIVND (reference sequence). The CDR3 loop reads CASSTGASGRGEQFF. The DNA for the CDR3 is TGTGCCAGTAGTACGGGTGCTAGCGGGAGAGGTGAGCAGTTCTTC.

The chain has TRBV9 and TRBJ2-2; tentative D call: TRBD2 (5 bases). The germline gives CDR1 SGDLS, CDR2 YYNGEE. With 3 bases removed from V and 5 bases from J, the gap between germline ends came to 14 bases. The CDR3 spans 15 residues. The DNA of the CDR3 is TGTGCCAGCAGCGCCGGGCCTAGCACAACCGGGGAGCTGTTTTTT. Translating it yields CASSAGPSTTGELFF. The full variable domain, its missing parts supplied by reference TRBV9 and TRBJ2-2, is DSGVTQTPKHLITATGQRVTLRCSPRSGDLSVYWYQQSLDQGLQFLIQYYNGEERAKGNILERFSAQQFPDLHSELNLSSLELGDSALYFCASSAGPSTTGELFFGEGSRLTVL.

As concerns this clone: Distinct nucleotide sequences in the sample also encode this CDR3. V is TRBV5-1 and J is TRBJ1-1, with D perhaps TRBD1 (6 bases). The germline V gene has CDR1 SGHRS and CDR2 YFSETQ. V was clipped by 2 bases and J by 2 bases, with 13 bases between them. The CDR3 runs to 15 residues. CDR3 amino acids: CASSLSGAVNTEAFF. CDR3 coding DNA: TGCGCCAGCAGCTTATCGGGGGCGGTAAACACTGAAGCTTTCTTT.

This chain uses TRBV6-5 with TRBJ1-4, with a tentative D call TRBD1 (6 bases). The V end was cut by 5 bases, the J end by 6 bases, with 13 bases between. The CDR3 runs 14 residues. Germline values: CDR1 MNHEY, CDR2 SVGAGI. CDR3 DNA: TGTGCCAGCAGTCTACAGGGTCCGGATGAAAAACTGTTTTTT. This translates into CASSLQGPDEKLFF.